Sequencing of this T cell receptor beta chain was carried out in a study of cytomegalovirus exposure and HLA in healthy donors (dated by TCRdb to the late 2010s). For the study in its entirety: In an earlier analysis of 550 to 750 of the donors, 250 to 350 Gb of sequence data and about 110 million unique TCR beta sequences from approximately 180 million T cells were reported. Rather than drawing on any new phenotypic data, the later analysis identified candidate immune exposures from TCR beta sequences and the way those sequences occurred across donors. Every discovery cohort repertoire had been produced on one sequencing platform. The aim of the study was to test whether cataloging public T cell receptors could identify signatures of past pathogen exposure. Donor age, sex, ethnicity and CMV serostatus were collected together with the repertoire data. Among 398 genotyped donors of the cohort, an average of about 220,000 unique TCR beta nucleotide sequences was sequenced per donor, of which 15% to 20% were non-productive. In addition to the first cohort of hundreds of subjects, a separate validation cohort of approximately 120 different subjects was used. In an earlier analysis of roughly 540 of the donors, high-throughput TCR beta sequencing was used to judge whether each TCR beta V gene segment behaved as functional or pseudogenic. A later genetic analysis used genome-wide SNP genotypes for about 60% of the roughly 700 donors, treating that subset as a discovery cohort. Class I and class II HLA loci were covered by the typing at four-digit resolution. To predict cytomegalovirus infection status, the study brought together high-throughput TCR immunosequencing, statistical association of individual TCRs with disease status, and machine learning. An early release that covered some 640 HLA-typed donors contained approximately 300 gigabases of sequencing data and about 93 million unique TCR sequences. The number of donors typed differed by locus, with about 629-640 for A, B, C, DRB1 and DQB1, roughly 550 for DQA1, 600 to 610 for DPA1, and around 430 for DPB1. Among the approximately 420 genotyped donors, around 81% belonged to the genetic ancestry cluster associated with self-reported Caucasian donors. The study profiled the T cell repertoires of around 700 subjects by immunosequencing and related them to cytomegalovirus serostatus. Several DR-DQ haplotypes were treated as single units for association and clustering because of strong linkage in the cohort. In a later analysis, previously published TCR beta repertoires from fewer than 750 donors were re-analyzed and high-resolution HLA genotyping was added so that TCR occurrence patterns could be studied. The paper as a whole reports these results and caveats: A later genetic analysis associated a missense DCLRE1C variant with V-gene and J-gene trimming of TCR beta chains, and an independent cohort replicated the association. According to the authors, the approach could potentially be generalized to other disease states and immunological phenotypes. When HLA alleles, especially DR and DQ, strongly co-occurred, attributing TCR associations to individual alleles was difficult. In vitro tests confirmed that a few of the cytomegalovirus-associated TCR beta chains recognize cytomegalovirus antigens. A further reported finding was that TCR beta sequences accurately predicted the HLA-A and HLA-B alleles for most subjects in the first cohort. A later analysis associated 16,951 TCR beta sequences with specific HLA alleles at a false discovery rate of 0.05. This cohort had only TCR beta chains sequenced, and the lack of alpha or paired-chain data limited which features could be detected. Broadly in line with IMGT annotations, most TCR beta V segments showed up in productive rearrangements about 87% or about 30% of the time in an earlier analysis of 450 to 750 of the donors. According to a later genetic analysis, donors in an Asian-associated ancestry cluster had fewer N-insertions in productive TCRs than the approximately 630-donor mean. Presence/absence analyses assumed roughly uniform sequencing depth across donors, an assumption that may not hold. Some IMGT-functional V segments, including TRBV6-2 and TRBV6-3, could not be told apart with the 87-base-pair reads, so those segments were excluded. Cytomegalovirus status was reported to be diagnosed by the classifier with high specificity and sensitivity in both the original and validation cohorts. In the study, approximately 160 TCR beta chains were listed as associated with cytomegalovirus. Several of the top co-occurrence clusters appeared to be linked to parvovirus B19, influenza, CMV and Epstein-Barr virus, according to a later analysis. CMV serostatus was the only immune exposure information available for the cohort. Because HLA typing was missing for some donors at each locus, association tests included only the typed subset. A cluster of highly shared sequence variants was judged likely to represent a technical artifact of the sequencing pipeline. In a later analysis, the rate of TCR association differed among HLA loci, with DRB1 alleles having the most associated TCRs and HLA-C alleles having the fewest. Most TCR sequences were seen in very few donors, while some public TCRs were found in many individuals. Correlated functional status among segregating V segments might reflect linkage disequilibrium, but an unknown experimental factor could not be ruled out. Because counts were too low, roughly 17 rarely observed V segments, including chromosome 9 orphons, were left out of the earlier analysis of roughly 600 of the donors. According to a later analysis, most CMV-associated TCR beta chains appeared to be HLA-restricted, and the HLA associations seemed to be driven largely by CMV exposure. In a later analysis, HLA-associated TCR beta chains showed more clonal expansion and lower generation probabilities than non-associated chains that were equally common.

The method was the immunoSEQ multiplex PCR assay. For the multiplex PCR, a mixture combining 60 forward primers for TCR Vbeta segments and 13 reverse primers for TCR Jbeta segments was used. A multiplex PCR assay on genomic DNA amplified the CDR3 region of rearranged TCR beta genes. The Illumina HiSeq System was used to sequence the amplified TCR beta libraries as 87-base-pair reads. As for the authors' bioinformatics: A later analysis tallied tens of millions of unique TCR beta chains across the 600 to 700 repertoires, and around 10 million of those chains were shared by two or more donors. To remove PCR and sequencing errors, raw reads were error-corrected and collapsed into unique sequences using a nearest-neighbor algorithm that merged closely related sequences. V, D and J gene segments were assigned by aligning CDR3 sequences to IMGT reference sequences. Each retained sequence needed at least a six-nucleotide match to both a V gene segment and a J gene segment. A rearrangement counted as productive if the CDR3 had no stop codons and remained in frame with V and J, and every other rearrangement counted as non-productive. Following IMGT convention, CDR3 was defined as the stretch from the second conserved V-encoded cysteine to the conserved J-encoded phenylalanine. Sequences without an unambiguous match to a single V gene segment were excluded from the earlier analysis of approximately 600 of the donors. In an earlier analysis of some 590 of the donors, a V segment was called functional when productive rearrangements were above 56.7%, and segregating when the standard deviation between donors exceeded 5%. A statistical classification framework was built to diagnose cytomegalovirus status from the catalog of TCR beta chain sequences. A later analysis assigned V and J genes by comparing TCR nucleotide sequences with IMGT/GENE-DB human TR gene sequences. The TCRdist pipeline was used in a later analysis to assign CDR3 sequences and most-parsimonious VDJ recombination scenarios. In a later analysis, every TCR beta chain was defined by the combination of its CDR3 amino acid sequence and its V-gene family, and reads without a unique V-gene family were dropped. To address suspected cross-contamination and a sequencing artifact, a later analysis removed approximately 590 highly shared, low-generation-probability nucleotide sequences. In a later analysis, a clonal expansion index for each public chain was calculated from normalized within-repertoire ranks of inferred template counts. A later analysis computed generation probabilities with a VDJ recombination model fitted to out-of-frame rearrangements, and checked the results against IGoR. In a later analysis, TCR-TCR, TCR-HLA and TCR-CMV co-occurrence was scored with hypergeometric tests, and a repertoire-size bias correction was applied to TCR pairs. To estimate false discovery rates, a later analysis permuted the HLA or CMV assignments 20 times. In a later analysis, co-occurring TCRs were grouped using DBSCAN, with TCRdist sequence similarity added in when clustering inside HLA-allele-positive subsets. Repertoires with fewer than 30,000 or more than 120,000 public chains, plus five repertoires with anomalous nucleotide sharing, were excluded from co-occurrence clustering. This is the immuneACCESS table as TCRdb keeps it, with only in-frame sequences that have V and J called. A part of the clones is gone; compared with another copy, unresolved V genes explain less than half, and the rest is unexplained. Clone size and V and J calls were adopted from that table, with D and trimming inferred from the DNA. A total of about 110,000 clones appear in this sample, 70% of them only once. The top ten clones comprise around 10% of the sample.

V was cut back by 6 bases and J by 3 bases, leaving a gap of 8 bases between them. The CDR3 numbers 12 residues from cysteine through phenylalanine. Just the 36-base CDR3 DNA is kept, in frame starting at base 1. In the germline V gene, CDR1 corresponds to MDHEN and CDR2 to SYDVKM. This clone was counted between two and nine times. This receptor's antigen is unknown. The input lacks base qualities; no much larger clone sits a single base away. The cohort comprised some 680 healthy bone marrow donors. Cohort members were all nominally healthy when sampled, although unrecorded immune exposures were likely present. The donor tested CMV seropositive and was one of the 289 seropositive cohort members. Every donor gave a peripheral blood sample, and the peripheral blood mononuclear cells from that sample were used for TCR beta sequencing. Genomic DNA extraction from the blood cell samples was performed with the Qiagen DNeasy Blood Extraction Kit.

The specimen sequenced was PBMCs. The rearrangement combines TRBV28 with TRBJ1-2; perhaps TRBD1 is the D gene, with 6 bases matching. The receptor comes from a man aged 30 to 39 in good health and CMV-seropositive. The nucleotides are TGTGCCAGCAGATACAGGGACTATGGCTACACCTTC. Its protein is CASRYRDYGYTF.